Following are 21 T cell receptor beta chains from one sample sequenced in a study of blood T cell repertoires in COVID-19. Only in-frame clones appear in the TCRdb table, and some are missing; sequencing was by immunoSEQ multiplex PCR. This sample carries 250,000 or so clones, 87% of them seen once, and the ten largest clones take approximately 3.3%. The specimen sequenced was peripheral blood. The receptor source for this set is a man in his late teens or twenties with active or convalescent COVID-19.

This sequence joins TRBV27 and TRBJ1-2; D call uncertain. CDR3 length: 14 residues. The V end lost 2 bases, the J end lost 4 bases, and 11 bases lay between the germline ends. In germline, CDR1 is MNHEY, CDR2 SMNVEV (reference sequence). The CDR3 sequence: CASSLDPRGYGYTF. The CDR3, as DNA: TGTGCCAGCAGTTTAGATCCGCGAGGCTATGGCTACACCTTC.

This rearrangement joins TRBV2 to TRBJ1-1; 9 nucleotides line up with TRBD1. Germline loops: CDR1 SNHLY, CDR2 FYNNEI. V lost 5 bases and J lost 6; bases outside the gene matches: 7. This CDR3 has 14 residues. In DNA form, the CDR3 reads TGTGCCAGCAGTTTGGGACAGGGATCCGCTGAAGCTTTCTTT. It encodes CASSLGQGSAEAFF.

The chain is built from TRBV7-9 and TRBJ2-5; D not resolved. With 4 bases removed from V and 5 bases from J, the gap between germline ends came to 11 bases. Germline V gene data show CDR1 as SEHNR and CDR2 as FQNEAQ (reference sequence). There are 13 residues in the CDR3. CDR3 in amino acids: CASSSLSRETQYF. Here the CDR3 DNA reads TGTGCCAGCAGCTCGCTATCGAGGGAGACCCAGTACTTC.

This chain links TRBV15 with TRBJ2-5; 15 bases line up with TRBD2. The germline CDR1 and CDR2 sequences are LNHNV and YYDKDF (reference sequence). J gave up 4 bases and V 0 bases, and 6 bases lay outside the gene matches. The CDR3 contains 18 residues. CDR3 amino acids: CATSRDARGLAGGETQYF. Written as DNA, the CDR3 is TGTGCCACCAGCAGAGATGCCCGGGGACTAGCGGGGGGAGAGACCCAGTACTTC.

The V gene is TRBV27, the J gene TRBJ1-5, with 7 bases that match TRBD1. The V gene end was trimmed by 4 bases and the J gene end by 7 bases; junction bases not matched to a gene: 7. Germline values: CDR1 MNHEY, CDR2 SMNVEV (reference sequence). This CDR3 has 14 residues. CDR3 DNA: TGTGCCAGCAGTTCTTTAGGGGGCCTGCAGCCCCAGCATTTT. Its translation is CASSSLGGLQPQHF.

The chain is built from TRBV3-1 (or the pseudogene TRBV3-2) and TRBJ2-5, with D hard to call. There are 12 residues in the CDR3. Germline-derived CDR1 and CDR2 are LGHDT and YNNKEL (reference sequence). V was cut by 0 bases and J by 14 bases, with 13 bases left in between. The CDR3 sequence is CASSQDDKRQYF. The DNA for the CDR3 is TGTGCCAGCAGCCAAGATGACAAACGGCAATACTTC.

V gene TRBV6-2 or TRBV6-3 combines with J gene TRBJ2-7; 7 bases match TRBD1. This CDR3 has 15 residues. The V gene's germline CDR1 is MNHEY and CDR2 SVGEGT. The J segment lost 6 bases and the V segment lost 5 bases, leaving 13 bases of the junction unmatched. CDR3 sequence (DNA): TGTGCCAGCAGTCGCCCGGGACAGTTACCCCCCGAGCAGTACTTC. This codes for CASSRPGQLPPEQYF.

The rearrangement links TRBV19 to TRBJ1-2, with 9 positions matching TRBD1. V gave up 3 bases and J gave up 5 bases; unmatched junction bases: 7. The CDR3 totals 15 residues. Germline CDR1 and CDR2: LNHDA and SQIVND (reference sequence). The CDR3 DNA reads TGTGCCAGTAGTATCAGTCGGACAGGGGAATATGGCTACACCTTC. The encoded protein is CASSISRTGEYGYTF.

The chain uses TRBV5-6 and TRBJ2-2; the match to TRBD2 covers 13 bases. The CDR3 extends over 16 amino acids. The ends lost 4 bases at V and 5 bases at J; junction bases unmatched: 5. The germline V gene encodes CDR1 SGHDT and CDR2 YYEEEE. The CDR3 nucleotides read TGTGCCAGCAGCCTACTAGCGGGAGGGGGAACCGGGGAGCTGTTTTTT. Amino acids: CASSLLAGGGTGELFF.

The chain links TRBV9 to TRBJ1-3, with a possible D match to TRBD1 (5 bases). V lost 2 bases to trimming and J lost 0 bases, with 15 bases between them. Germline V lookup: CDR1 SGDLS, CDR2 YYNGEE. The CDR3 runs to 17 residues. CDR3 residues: CASSVWGTTTSGNTIYF. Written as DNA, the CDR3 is TGTGCCAGCAGCGTGTGGGGGACTACTACCTCTGGAAACACCATATATTTT.

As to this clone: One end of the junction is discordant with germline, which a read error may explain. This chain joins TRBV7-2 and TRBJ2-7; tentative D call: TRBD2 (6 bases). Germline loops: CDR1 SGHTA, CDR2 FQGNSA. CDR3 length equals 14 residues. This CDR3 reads CASSENSGTLLPHF. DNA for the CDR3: TGTGCCAGCAGCGAGAACTCCGGGACTCTCCTTCCACACTTC.

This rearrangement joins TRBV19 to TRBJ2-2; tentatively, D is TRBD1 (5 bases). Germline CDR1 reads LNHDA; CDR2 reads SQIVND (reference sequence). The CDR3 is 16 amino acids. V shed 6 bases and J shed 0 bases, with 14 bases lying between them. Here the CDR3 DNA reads TGTGCCAGTAGACGTTTCGGACACCCGAACACCGGGGAGCTGTTTTTT. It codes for CASRRFGHPNTGELFF. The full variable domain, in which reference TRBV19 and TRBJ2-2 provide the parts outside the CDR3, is DGGITQSPKYLFRKEGQNVTLSCEQNLNHDAMYWYRQDPGQGLRLIYYSQIVNDFQKGDIAEGYSVSREKKESFPLTVTSAQKNPTAFYLCASRRFGHPNTGELFFGEGSRLTVL.

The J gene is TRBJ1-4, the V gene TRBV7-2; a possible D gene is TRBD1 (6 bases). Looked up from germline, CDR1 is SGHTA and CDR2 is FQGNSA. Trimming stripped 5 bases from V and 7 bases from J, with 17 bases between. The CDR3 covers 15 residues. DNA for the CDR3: TGTGCCAGCAGCCCACGTTGGGGGCAGAGTGAAAAACTGTTTTTT. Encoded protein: CASSPRWGQSEKLFF.

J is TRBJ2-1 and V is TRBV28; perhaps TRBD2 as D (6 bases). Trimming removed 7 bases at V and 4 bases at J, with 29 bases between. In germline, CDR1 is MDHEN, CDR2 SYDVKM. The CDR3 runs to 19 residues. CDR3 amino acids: CASTSRLARKERGYNEQFF. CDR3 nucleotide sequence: TGTGCCAGCACCTCACGGCTAGCGAGAAAAGAGAGGGGATACAATGAGCAGTTCTTC.

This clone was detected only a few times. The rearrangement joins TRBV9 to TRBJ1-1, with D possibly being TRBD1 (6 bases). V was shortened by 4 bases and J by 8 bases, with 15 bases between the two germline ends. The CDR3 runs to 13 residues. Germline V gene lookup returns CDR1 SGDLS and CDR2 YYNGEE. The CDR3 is CASSSSGGAEAFF. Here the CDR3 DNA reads TGTGCCAGCAGCTCCTCCGGGGGGGCAGAAGCTTTCTTT.

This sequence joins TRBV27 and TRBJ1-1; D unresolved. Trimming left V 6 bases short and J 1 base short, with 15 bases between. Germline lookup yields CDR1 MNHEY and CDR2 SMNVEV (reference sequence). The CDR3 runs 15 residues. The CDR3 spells CASRTIGLGNTEAFF. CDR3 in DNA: TGTGCCAGCAGAACCATAGGACTGGGGAACACTGAAGCTTTCTTT.

The CDR3 nucleotides read TGTGCCAGCTCACTTCCGGGACTCTACGAGCAGTACTTC. It encodes CASSLPGLYEQYF. The rearrangement uses TRBV18 and TRBJ2-7; TRBD2 is a possible D gene (6 bases). Trimming shortened V by 4 bases and J by 3 bases, and 10 bases separated the two germline ends. The CDR3 extends over 13 amino acids. The germline CDR1 and CDR2 sequences are KGHSH and LQKENI. Full variable domain (remainder filled in from reference TRBV18 and TRBJ2-7): NAGVMQNPRHLVRRRGQEARLRCSPMKGHSHVYWYRQLPEEGLKFMVYLQKENIIDESGMPKERFSAEFPKEGPSILRIQQVVRGDSAAYFCASSLPGLYEQYFGPGTRLTVT.

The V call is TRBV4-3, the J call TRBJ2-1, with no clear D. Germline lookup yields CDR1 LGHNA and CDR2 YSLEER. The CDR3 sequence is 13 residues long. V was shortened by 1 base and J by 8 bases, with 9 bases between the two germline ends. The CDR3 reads CASSQAVGDEQFF. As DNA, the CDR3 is TGCGCCAGCAGCCAAGCGGTAGGAGATGAGCAGTTCTTC.

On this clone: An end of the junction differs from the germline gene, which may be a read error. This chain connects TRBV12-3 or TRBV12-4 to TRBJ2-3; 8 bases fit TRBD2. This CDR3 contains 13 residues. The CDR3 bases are TGTGCCAGCAGTTTAAGGACCCGGGGGGGGAAACTATTT. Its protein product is CASSLRTRGGKLF.

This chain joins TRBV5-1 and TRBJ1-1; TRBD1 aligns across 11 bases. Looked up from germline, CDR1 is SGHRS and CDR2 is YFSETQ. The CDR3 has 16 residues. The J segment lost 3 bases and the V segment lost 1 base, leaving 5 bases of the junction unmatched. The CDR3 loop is CASSLPRDRGDTEAFF. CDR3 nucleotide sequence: TGCGCCAGCAGCTTGCCCCGGGACAGGGGGGACACTGAAGCTTTCTTT.

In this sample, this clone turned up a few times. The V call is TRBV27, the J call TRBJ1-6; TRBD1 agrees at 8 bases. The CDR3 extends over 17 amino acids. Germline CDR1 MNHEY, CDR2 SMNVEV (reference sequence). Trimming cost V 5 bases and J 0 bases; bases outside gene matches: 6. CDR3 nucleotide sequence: TGTGCCAGCAGTCTTAGACAGGGGAGCTCCTATAATTCACCCCTCCACTTT. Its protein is CASSLRQGSSYNSPLHF.